The clone carrying this T cell receptor (beta chain) came up a few times. Its antigen is as yet unknown. This specimen comes from a study of T cell repertoires in aging, cancer and after chemotherapy. TCR beta rearrangements were amplified from peripheral blood genomic DNA. Germline V gene lookup returns CDR1 DFQATT and CDR2 SNEGSKA (reference sequence). The CDR3 has 17 amino acids. V trimming: 0 bases; J trimming: 6 bases; junction bases outside the gene matches: 10. Notes on the study in general: Compared with age-matched healthy donors, untreated hematological or solid cancer patients showed higher blood TCR clonality. In healthy donors, age-related TCR diversity loss mainly reflected lost richness.

TRB rearrangements spanning V, D and J were amplified using mixed TRB-A/B primers. TCRdb passed the multiplex PCR reads through MiXCR, listing each CDR3 protein once. The sample has several thousand distinct CDR3 sequences, roughly 25% seen once; the top ten hold over 2.5%. Material for sequencing was blood. The V call is TRBV20-1, the J call TRBJ2-2; 10 nucleotides align to TRBD2. The clonotype originates from a human donor in good health. The CDR3 DNA reads as TGCAGTGCTAGAGATCCTACTAGCGGGATTTTTTCCGGGGAGCTGTTTTTT. This translates into CSARDPTSGIFSGELFF.